These T cell receptor beta chains were read from a single sample in a study of cytomegalovirus exposure and HLA in healthy donors. Measured with immunoSEQ multiplex PCR; TCRdb has only the in-frame clones, and not every one. The repertoire holds fewer than 120,000 clones, around 80% seen once, with less than 3% in the top ten. Sequenced sample: PBMCs. The receptors were sampled from a woman aged 60-70 years in good health and CMV-seropositive. The CDR3 runs from the conserved cysteine through the conserved F or W. D genes are given only for firm matches. Not every row has a clone size; where given, it reads once, few, many or a size class.

D | size | J | V | DNA | CDR3
. | . | TRBJ1-1 | TRBV7-9 | TGTGCCAGCCATCCCGGGACTGTGAACACTGAAGCTTTCTTT | CASHPGTVNTEAFF
. | . | TRBJ1-1 | TRBV5-1 | TGCGCCAGCAGCTTGGGGCCGGGGGGGGCCCCTGAAGCTTTCTTT | CASSLGPGGAPEAFF
TRBD1 | . | TRBJ1-1 | TRBV7-6 | TGTGCCAGCAGCGCCCAGACAGGGTATAGCACTGAAGCTTTCTTT | CASSAQTGYSTEAFF
TRBD1 | . | TRBJ1-2 | TRBV7-9 | TGTGCCAGCAGCCAGGACAGGATTATAGGCTACACCTTC | CASSQDRIIGYTF
TRBD1 | . | TRBJ1-1 | TRBV5-1 | TGCACCAGCAGCTTGGGGACAGGGTCGGGCACTGAAGCTTTCTTT | CTSSLGTGSGTEAFF
TRBD1 | once | TRBJ2-7 | TRBV19 | TGTGCCAGTAGTACCACCTCCGGGACAGCCACCTCCTACGAGCAGTACTTC | CASSTTSGTATSYEQYF
TRBD1 | . | TRBJ1-5 | TRBV6-1 | TGTGCCAGCAGTCCCCAGACAGGGTTGGGTCAGCCCCAGCATTTT | CASSPQTGLGQPQHF
TRBD2 | . | TRBJ2-1 | TRBV5-1 | TGCGCCAGCAGCCGGGGGACTAGCGGGAGTGTTGAGCAGTTCTTC | CASSRGTSGSVEQFF
TRBD2 | . | TRBJ2-1 | TRBV6-5 | TGTGCCTGTCAGGGACTAGCGGACCACAATGAGCAGTTCTTC | CACQGLADHNEQFF
TRBD1 | . | TRBJ2-3 | TRBV5-6 | TGTGCCAGCAGCTTGGGAGAGGGGGCAAACACGCAGTATTTT | CASSLGEGANTQYF
TRBD2 | . | TRBJ2-1 | TRBV27 | TGTGCCAGCAGTTTACATTATCTAGCGGAGTACAATGGGCAGTTCTTC | CASSLHYLAEYNGQFF
TRBD1 | . | TRBJ2-2 | TRBV18 | TGTGCCAGCTCGCCGGGGGACAGGGGGAGATCCGGGGAGCTGTTTTTT | CASSPGDRGRSGELFF
. | . | TRBJ2-7 | TRBV9 | TGTGCCAGCAGCCGGGACTTCGGCTCCTACGAGCAGTACTTC | CASSRDFGSYEQYF
. | . | TRBJ1-6 | TRBV7-3 | TGTGCCAGCAGCTTAATACGGGGTTCACCCCTCCACTTT | CASSLIRGSPLHF
TRBD2 | . | TRBJ2-7 | TRBV7-9 | TGTGCCAGCAGCGGACTAGCGGGAGGATTCCCCGCCGAGCAGTACTTC | CASSGLAGGFPAEQYF
TRBD2 | once | TRBJ2-1 | TRBV9 | TGTGCCAGCAGCGAATTAGCGGGAGAGATCTACAATGAGCAGTTCTTC | CASSELAGEIYNEQFF
. | . | TRBJ1-2 | TRBV5-1 | TGCGCCAGCAGCTTGTCTCCCATCGGACAGAACTATGGCTACACCTTC | CASSLSPIGQNYGYTF
TRBD2 | . | TRBJ2-7 | TRBV7-6 | TGTGCCAGCAGCTTAGCGCCACTAGCGGGAGGGTCCTACGAGCAGTACTTC | CASSLAPLAGGSYEQYF
TRBD1 | . | TRBJ2-1 | TRBV11-3 | TGTGCCAGCAGCTTAGAACTATGGGGACAGAGCTCCTACAATGAGCAGTTCTTC | CASSLELWGQSSYNEQFF
. | . | TRBJ1-2 | TRBV7-8 | TGTGCCAGCAGCTCGACCGGGGGTAACTATGGCTACACCTTC | CASSSTGGNYGYTF
. | . | TRBJ1-5 | TRBV5-4 | TGTGCCAGCAGCTTAGGAGGAACCAGGGGTCAGCCCCAGCATTTT | CASSLGGTRGQPQHF
. | . | TRBJ2-3 | TRBV11-2 | TGTGCCAGCAGCCACCCAGTGGCAGATACGCAGTATTTT | CASSHPVADTQYF
. | . | TRBJ2-6 | TRBV5-1 | TGCGCCAGCAGCTTGGCCTTGCGCTCTGGGGCCAACGTCCTGACTTTC | CASSLALRSGANVLTF
. | . | TRBJ2-7 | TRBV7-8 | TGTGCCAGCAGCGCAAGGCGGGGCAGCTCCTACGAGCAGTACTTC | CASSARRGSSYEQYF
TRBD2 | . | TRBJ2-7 | TRBV6-4 | TGTGCCAGCATGAACGCCGGGACTAGCGGGTCCTACGAGCAGTACTTC | CASMNAGTSGSYEQYF
TRBD1 | . | TRBJ2-1 | TRBV29-1 | TGCAGCGTTAAACACCCGGGACAGGGGGCAGGTGAGCAGTTCTTC | CSVKHPGQGAGEQFF
. | . | TRBJ1-2 | TRBV2 | TGTGCCAGCAAGGGAAGCAGGGGTATGGCCTATGGCTACACCTTC | CASKGSRGMAYGYTF
TRBD1 | . | TRBJ2-5 | TRBV27 | TGTGCCAGCAGTTTATACCCCCCGACAGGGATGGAGACCCAGTACTTC | CASSLYPPTGMETQYF
TRBD2 | . | TRBJ2-1 | TRBV30 | TGTGCCTGGAGCGGCGGGAGTATCTCCTACAATGAGCAGTTCTTC | CAWSGGSISYNEQFF
TRBD1 | . | TRBJ1-4 | TRBV18 | TGTGCCAGCTCACCGGACAGGGAGTATGAAAAACTGTTTTTT | CASSPDREYEKLFF
. | . | TRBJ1-4 | TRBV29-1 | TGCAGCGTTGACGCCGGGGGAGGGGGAGGAGAAAAACTGTTTTTT | CSVDAGGGGGEKLFF
TRBD1 | . | TRBJ2-7 | TRBV2 | TGTGCCAGCAGCGCACAGGGGGCTCGCTACGAGCAGTACTTC | CASSAQGARYEQYF
. | . | TRBJ2-2 | TRBV5-1 | TGCGCCAGCAGAGGACAGGGAGGGTCCGGGGAGCTGTTTTTT | CASRGQGGSGELFF
TRBD1 | . | TRBJ2-3 | TRBV27 | TGTGCCAGCAGGGGGACAGGGAAGTTGGATACGCAGTATTTT | CASRGTGKLDTQYF
. | . | TRBJ2-1 | TRBV9 | TGTGCCAGCAGCGTACTAACTAGCAGCTCCTACAATGAGCAGTTCTTC | CASSVLTSSSYNEQFF
TRBD1 | . | TRBJ2-1 | TRBV7-2 | TGTGCCAGCAGCCCACGGACAGGGACAGAGGGTGAGCAGTTCTTC | CASSPRTGTEGEQFF
TRBD1 | . | TRBJ1-1 | TRBV5-1 | TGCGCCAGCAGCCCCGGACAGGGGTCGGGCACTGAAGCTTTCTTT | CASSPGQGSGTEAFF
TRBD1 | . | TRBJ1-1 | TRBV11-2 | TGTGCCAGCAGCTCTGACAGGGGAGGCACTGAAGCTTTCTTT | CASSSDRGGTEAFF
. | . | TRBJ1-5 | TRBV6-1 | TGTGCCAGCAGTCCAAGACAGGCCCTCGGTCAGCCCCAGCATTTT | CASSPRQALGQPQHF
. | few | TRBJ2-3 | TRBV7-2 | TGTGCCAGCAGCGAAGGGGCCGGAGCAGATACGCAGTATTTT | CASSEGAGADTQYF
TRBD2 | . | TRBJ2-1 | TRBV9 | TGTGCCAGCAGCAAAGCGGGACCCTACAATGAGCAGTTCTTC | CASSKAGPYNEQFF
TRBD1 | . | TRBJ2-5 | TRBV5-6 | TGTGCCAGCAGAGTACAGGGGGGCGGGGAGACCCAGTACTTC | CASRVQGGGETQYF
TRBD1 | . | TRBJ2-7 | TRBV28 | TGTGCCAGCAGTTTATTGGGACAGGGGGTGTACGAGCAGTACTTC | CASSLLGQGVYEQYF
TRBD2 | . | TRBJ2-7 | TRBV5-1 | TGCGCCAGCAGCTTAGCCCCACGAGCTAGCGGGAGGGCCTACGAGCAGTACTTC | CASSLAPRASGRAYEQYF
TRBD1 | . | TRBJ1-6 | TRBV25-1 | TGTGCCAGCAGCAAACAGGGGCTCCAGAGCTCCTATAATTCACCCCTCCACTTT | CASSKQGLQSSYNSPLHF
. | . | TRBJ2-7 | TRBV11-2 | TGTGCCAGCAGCTCCAAGACCCGGGACAACTACGAGCAGTACTTC | CASSSKTRDNYEQYF
TRBD1 | few | TRBJ1-2 | TRBV2 | TGTGCCAGGGGGTCCGGGACAGGGGCTATCTATGGCTACACCTTC | CARGSGTGAIYGYTF
. | . | TRBJ2-3 | TRBV19 | TGTGCCAGTAGTAATCAGGGAAAAAATACGCAGTATTTT | CASSNQGKNTQYF
TRBD1 | . | TRBJ2-5 | TRBV25-1 | TGTGCCAGCAGTGAAAGGTATTGGGGGACAGGGAAACAAGAGACCCAGTACTTC | CASSERYWGTGKQETQYF
. | . | TRBJ2-7 | TRBV18 | TGTGCCAGCTCACCCAGGGACTCCTACGAGCAGTACTTC | CASSPRDSYEQYF
TRBD2 | . | TRBJ2-1 | TRBV18 | TGTGCCAGCTCACCGATAGCGGGAGCAGATAATGAGCAGTTCTTC | CASSPIAGADNEQFF
TRBD2 | . | TRBJ2-1 | TRBV25-1 | TGTGCCAGCAGTGAAGCGGGAGGGCCCTACAATGAGCAGTTCTTC | CASSEAGGPYNEQFF
TRBD1 | . | TRBJ1-6 | TRBV25-1 | TGTGCCAGCTCATGGACAGGGCTCAATTCACCCCTCCACTTT | CASSWTGLNSPLHF
. | . | TRBJ2-3 | TRBV5-1 | TGCGCCAGCTCGGAAATGACTAACACAGATACGCAGTATTTT | CASSEMTNTDTQYF
TRBD2 | . | TRBJ2-7 | TRBV5-1 | TGCGCCAGCAGCGGGCTAGCGGGAGTTAATGAGCAGTACTTC | CASSGLAGVNEQYF
TRBD2 | . | TRBJ2-2 | TRBV5-4 | TGTGCCAGCAGCTTGGGTGCTAGCGGGAGGACCACCGGGGAGCTGTTTTTT | CASSLGASGRTTGELFF
TRBD2 | . | TRBJ2-7 | TRBV7-9 | TGTGCCAGCAGCTTATCTAGCGGGAGACCCTCCTACGAGCAGTACTTC | CASSLSSGRPSYEQYF
. | . | TRBJ1-1 | TRBV28 | TGTGCCAGCAGTTTTTCTCTAGGAGGGGCCAACACTGAAGCTTTCTTT | CASSFSLGGANTEAFF